The 20 T cell receptor beta chains below all came from one sample that was sequenced in a study of T cells after yellow fever vaccination. TCRdb re-analysed the 5' RACE reads in MiXCR, keeping a single row per CDR3 protein. In the table there are 100,000 to 150,000 distinct CDR3 sequences, more than 6% of which are singletons. Here the sequenced sample was CD4+ T cells sorted from PBMCs, taken around 10 days after the first yellow fever vaccination. These receptors were obtained from a man aged 18-30 years who received the YFV17D yellow fever vaccine.

This clonotype was counted at least ten times. The chain employs TRBV7-9 and TRBJ2-7, with a weak D call TRBD1 (6 bases). Germline V gives CDR1 SEHNR, CDR2 FQNEAQ (reference sequence). V lost 5 bases and J lost 3, with 8 bases in between. The CDR3 totals 12 residues. In nucleotides, the CDR3 is TGTGCCAGCAGCACGACAGGCTACGAGCAGTACGTC. Its protein product is CASSTTGYEQYV.

In this sample, this clonotype turned up many times. The chain joins TRBV19 to TRBJ1-5; D possibly corresponds to TRBD1 (5 bases). V shed 6 bases and J shed 0 bases, with 15 bases lying between them. The CDR3 loop spans 16 amino acids. The germline gives CDR1 LNHDA, CDR2 SQIVND (reference sequence). This chain's CDR3 is CASSPQGTYSNQPQHF. CDR3 nucleotides: TGTGCCAGTAGCCCCCAGGGAACTTATAGCAATCAGCCCCAGCATTTT.

This clonotype was counted at least ten times. The rearrangement joins TRBV20-1 to TRBJ2-5; D unresolved. This CDR3 is built from 14 residues. Trimming removed 0 bases from V and 3 bases from J, with 11 bases in between. The germline CDR1 and CDR2 sequences are DFQATT and SNEGSKA (reference sequence). The CDR3 nucleotides read TGCAGTGCTAGAGATCTTGCCGGAGAAGAGACCCAGTACTTC. Amino acids: CSARDLAGEETQYF.

In its sample, this clonotype was seen many times. The chain couples TRBV25-1 to TRBJ2-2; TRBD1 might be the D (5 bases). CDR3 length equals 14 residues. Trimming left V 0 bases short and J 6 bases short, with 8 bases between. Germline V gene lookup returns CDR1 MGHDK and CDR2 SYGVNS. CDR3 loop: CASSEYFRAGELFF. The CDR3 coding sequence is TGTGCCAGCAGTGAATATTTCAGGGCCGGGGAGCTGTTTTTT. Full variable domain (rest looked up from reference TRBV25-1 and TRBJ2-2): EADIYQTPRYLVIGTGKKITLECSQTMGHDKMYWYQQDPGMELHLIHYSYGVNSTEKGDLSSESTVSRIRTEHFPLTLESARPSHTSQYLCASSEYFRAGELFFGEGSRLTVL.

The sample holds many counts of this clonotype. This chain joins TRBV6-1 and TRBJ2-3; 7 bases map to TRBD2. Germline CDR1 reads MNHNS; CDR2 reads SASEGT. The CDR3 is made up of 14 amino acids. The J segment lost 3 bases and the V segment lost 8 bases, leaving 8 bases of the junction unmatched. For the CDR3, the DNA is TGTGCCAGCGGGGGGGGGTTTCGGACAGATACGCAGTATTTT. This sequence encodes CASGGGFRTDTQYF.

This clonotype was detected ten times or more. The chain carries TRBV20-1 and TRBJ1-4; TRBD1 agrees at 10 bases. The CDR3 length is 13 residues. Germline trimming cut 6 bases from V and 7 bases from J; bases unmatched to any gene: 5. The V gene's germline CDR1 is DFQATT and CDR2 SNEGSKA (reference sequence). CDR3 in amino acids: CSATRDRGEKLFF. In DNA, the CDR3 is TGCAGTGCGACCCGGGACAGGGGTGAAAAACTGTTTTTT.

The table lists this clonotype with many counts. The chain employs TRBV4-1 and TRBJ2-5, with 8 bases aligning to TRBD1. The CDR3 sequence is 16 residues long. The germline CDR1 and CDR2 sequences are MGHRA and YSYEKL. J was trimmed by 6 bases and V by 2 bases; bases with no gene match: 11. The CDR3 DNA is TGCGCCAGCAGCCAACAAGCCGGAACAGGGGGGCAGACCCAGTACTTC. It translates to CASSQQAGTGGQTQYF.

For this clonotype: A read error may explain this, as a much larger clone is one base away. The V and J genes are TRBV27 and TRBJ2-2; no reliable D call. The CDR3 is 13 amino acids. Germline V gene data show CDR1 as MNHEY and CDR2 as SMNVEV (reference sequence). Trimming took 4 bases from V and 8 from J, leaving 11 bases between them. CDR3 amino acids: CASSSDGQGELFF. Here the CDR3 DNA reads TGTGCCAGCAGTTCTGATGGGCAAGGGGAGCTGTTTTTT.

This clonotype turned up a few times. This rearrangement joins TRBV4-3 to TRBJ2-2, with a tentative D call TRBD1 (6 bases). The V gene's germline CDR1 is LGHNA and CDR2 YSLEER. The V and J ends lost 3 bases and 5 bases respectively, with 16 bases between them. This CDR3 comprises 16 residues. The CDR3, as DNA: TGCGCCAGCAGCCAGGAAGGGGGTCTGAGTACCGGGGAGCTGTTTTTT. It specifies CASSQEGGLSTGELFF.

This clonotype was seen many times. This chain uses TRBV4-3 with TRBJ2-3; 8 bases line up with TRBD2. Germline assignment: CDR1 LGHNA and CDR2 YSLEER. The CDR3 consists of 16 residues. With V trimmed by 4 bases and J by 6 bases, 12 bases remained unmatched. In nucleotides, the CDR3 is TGCGCCAGCAGCCCCCGACGGGGGGGCGGGTCGGATACGCAGTATTTT. Translated: CASSPRRGGGSDTQYF.

J is TRBJ1-5 and V is TRBV3-1; no definite D call. The CDR3 runs 13 residues. Germline CDR1 and CDR2: LGHDT and YNNKEL (reference sequence). Trimming removed 0 bases from V and 5 bases from J, with 5 bases in between. The CDR3 nucleotides read TGTGCCAGCAGCCAAGATCGGGATCAGCCCCAGCATTTT. Its translation: CASSQDRDQPQHF.

This clonotype showed up many times. The V and J genes are TRBV7-2 and TRBJ2-5; 8 bases align to TRBD2. CDR3 length: 16 residues. Germline CDR1 SGHTA, CDR2 FQGNSA. V shed 2 bases, J shed 5 bases, and the junction held 10 bases outside the gene matches. The CDR3 nucleotides are TGTGCCAGCAGCTTAAATGTCGCGGGGGGCGGGGAGACCCAGTACTTC. Its protein product is CASSLNVAGGGETQYF.

The gene calls are TRBV7-3 and TRBJ1-1; D might be TRBD1 (5 bases). Trimming shortened V by 2 bases and J by 5 bases, and 18 bases separated the two germline ends. Germline-derived CDR1 and CDR2 are SGHTA and FQGTGA. The CDR3 length is 16 residues. The chain's CDR3 is CASSLDGLRDRTEAFF. The CDR3, as DNA: TGTGCCAGCAGCTTAGATGGTCTCAGGGATCGTACTGAAGCTTTCTTT.

This clonotype was counted ten times or more. The chain employs TRBV5-1 and TRBJ2-1; D remains unclear. V was cut by 2 bases and J by 7 bases, with 16 bases left in between. The CDR3 has 15 amino acids. The germline CDR1 and CDR2 sequences are SGHRS and YFSETQ. The CDR3 loop reads CASSFRVIGLNEQFF. The CDR3 region has the DNA TGCGCCAGCAGCTTTCGGGTGATAGGTTTGAATGAGCAGTTCTTC. Full variable domain (remainder filled in from reference TRBV5-1 and TRBJ2-1): KAGVTQTPRYLIKTRGQQVTLSCSPISGHRSVSWYQQTPGQGLQFLFEYFSETQRNKGNFPGRFSGRQFSNSRSEMNVSTLELGDSALYLCASSFRVIGLNEQFFGPGTRLTVL.

This clonotype was observed many times. The rearrangement links TRBV19 to TRBJ2-1; D is possibly TRBD2 (6 bases). Trimming removed 3 bases at V and 0 bases at J, with 9 bases between. The CDR3 loop spans 15 amino acids. Germline V gene data show CDR1 as LNHDA and CDR2 as SQIVND (reference sequence). This chain's CDR3 is CASSMRGSSYNEQFF. The CDR3 DNA is TGTGCCAGTAGTATGCGGGGTAGCTCCTACAATGAGCAGTTCTTC.

This clonotype was counted ten times or more. CDR3 in amino acids: CASSAELAADLPDTQYF. Written as DNA, the CDR3 is TGTGCCAGCAGCGCTGAGCTAGCGGCGGATCTCCCAGATACGCAGTATTTT. The chain employs TRBV7-8 and TRBJ2-3, with 7 bases identical to TRBD2. J was trimmed by 4 bases and V by 5 bases; bases with no gene match: 15. Per germline, CDR1 SGHVS and CDR2 FQNEAQ. This CDR3 region has 17 residues.

The sample holds many counts of this clonotype. This chain uses TRBV28 with TRBJ1-4; D perhaps matches TRBD1 (5 bases). This CDR3 region has 12 residues. V lost 10 bases and J 3 bases, leaving 9 bases between the germline ends. Germline values: CDR1 MDHEN, CDR2 SYDVKM. The CDR3 protein is CATTGPNEKLFF. CDR3 DNA: TGTGCCACCACAGGCCCTAATGAAAAACTGTTTTTT.

This clonotype was seen more than once but under ten times. The gene calls are TRBV18 and TRBJ2-6; D is uncertain. Between the trimmed V and J ends, which lost 3 bases and 0 bases, there was a span of 6 bases. The germline V gene encodes CDR1 KGHSH and CDR2 LQKENI. The CDR3 contains 15 residues. In DNA, the CDR3 is TGTGCCAGCTCACCCCCCCCCTCTGGGGCCAACGTCCTGACTTTC. It yields the protein CASSPPPSGANVLTF.

This clonotype was recorded many times. The chain employs TRBV7-2 and TRBJ1-1, with D unresolved. V was pared by 1 base and J by 7 bases, with 19 bases between. The length of the CDR3 is 16 residues. The germline gives CDR1 SGHTA, CDR2 FQGNSA. The CDR3 region is CASSLVVRASGGEAFF. The DNA of the CDR3 is TGTGCCAGCAGCTTAGTGGTCCGAGCCAGTGGAGGTGAAGCTTTCTTT.

The table lists this clonotype with a count of one. Given a much more abundant clone one base away, this may be a read error. This chain joins TRBV5-6 and TRBJ2-7; no firm D call. The CDR3 spans 12 residues. CDR1 and CDR2 (germline): SGHDT, YYEEEE. Trimming removed 3 bases at V and 2 bases at J, with 6 bases between. The DNA of the CDR3 is TGTGCCAGCAGCTACATCGCCTACGAGCAGTACTTC. Amino acid sequence: CASSYIAYEQYF.